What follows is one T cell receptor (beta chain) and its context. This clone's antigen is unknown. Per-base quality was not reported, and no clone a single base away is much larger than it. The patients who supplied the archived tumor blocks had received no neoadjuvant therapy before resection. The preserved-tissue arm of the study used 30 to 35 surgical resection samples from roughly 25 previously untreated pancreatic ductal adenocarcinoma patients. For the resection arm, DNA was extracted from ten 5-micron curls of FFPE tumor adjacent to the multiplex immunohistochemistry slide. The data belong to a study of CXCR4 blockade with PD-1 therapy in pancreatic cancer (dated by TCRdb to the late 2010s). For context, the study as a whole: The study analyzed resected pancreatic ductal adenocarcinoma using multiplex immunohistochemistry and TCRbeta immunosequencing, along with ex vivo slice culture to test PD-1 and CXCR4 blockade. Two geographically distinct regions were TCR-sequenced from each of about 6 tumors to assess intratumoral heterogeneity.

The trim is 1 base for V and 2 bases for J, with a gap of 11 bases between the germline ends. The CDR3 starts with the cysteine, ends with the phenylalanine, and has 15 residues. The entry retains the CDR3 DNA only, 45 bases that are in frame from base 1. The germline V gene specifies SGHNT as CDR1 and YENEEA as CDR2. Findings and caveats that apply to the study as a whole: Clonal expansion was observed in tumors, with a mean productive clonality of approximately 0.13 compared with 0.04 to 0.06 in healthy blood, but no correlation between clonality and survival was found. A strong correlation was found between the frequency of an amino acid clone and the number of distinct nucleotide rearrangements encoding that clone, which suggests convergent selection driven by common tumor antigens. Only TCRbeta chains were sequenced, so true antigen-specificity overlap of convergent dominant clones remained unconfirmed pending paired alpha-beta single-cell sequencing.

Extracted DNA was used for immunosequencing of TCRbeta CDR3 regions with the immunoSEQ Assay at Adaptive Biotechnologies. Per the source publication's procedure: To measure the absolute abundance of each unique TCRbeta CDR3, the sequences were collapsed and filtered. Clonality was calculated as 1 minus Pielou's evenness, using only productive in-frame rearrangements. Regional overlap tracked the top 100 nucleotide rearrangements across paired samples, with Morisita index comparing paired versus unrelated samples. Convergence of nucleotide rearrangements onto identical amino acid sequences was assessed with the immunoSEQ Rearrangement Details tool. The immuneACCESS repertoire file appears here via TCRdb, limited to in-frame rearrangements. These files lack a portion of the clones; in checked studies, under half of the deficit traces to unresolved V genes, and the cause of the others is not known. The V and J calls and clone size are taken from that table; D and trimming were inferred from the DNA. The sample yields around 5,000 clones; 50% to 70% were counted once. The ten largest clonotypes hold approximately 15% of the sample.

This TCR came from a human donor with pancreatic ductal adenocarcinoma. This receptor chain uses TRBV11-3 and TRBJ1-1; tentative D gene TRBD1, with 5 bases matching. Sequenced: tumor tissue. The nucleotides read TGTGCCAGCAGCTTAGTGGGGGGTATAAACACTGAAGCTTTCTTT. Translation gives CASSLVGGINTEAFF.